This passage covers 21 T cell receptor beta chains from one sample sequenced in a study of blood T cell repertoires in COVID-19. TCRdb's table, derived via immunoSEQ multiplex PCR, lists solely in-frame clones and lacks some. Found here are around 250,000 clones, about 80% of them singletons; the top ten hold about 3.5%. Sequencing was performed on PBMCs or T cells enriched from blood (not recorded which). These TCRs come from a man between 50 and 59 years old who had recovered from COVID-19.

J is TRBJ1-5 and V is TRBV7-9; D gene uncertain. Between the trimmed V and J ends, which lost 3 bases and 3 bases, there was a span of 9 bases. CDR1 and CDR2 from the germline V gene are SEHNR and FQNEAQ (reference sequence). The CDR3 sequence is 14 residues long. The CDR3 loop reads CASSFGGNNQPQHF. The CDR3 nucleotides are TGTGCCAGCAGCTTCGGAGGGAACAATCAGCCCCAGCATTTT.

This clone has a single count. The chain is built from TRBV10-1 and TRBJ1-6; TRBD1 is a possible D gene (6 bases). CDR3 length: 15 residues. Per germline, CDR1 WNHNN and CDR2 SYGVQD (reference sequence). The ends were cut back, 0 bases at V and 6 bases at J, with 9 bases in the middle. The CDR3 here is CASSESGQINSPLHF. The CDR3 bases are TGCGCCAGCAGTGAGTCCGGACAGATTAATTCACCCCTCCACTTT.

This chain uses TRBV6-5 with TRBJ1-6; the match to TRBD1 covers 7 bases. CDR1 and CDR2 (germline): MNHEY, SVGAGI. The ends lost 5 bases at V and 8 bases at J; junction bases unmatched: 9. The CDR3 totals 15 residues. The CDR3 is CASSPGTAIYSPLHF. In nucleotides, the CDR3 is TGTGCCAGCAGTCCCGGGACAGCGATTTATTCACCCCTCCACTTT.

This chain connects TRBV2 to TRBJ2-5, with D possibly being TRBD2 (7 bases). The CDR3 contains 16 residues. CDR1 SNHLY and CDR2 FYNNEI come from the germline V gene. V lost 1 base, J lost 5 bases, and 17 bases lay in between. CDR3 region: CASSEGGGRSWETQYF. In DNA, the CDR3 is TGTGCCAGCAGTGAAGGGGGGGGGCGTAGCTGGGAGACCCAGTACTTC.

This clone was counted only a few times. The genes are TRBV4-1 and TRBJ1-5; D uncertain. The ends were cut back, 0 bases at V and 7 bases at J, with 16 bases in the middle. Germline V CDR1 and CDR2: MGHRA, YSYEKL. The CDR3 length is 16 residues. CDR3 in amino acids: CASSQDLNPPTQPQHF. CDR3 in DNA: TGCGCCAGCAGCCAAGATTTAAATCCCCCAACACAGCCCCAGCATTTT.

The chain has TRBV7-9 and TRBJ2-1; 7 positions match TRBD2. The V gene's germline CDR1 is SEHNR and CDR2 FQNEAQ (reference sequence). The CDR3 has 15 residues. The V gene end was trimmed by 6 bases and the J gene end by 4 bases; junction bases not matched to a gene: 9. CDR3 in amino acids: CASSSTAGEYNEQFF. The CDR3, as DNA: TGTGCCAGCAGTTCCACCGCGGGGGAGTACAATGAGCAGTTCTTC. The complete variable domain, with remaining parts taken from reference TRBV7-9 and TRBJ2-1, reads DTGVSQNPRHKITKRGQNVTFRCDPISEHNRLYWYRQTLGQGPEFLTYFQNEAQLEKSRLLSDRFSAERPKGSFSTLEIQRTEQGDSAMYLCASSSTAGEYNEQFFGPGTRLTVL.

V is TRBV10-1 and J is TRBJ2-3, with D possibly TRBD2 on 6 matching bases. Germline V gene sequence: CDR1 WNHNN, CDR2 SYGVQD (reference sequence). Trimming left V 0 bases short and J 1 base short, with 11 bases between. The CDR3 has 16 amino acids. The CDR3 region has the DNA TGCGCCAGCAGTGAGTCGATCGGGGGTGGCACAGATACGCAGTATTTT. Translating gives CASSESIGGGTDTQYF.

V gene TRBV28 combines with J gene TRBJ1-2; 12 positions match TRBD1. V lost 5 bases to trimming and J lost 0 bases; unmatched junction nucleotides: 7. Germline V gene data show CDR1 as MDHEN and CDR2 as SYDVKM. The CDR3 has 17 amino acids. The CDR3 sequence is CASSPRGQGAANYGYTF. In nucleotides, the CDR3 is TGTGCCAGCAGTCCTCGGGGACAGGGGGCAGCTAACTATGGCTACACCTTC.

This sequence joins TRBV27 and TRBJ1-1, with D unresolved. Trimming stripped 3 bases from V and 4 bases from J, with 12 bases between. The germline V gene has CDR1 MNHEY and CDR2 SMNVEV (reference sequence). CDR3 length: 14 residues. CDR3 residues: CASSLFASGTEAFF. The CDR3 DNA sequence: TGTGCCAGCAGTTTGTTCGCGTCGGGCACTGAAGCTTTCTTT.

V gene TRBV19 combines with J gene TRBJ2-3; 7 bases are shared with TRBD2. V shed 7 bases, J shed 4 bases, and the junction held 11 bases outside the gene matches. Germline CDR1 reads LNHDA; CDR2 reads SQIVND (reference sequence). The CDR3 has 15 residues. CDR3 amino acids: CASTLAGLGPDTQYF. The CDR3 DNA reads TGTGCCAGTACTTTAGCGGGTTTAGGACCAGATACGCAGTATTTT.

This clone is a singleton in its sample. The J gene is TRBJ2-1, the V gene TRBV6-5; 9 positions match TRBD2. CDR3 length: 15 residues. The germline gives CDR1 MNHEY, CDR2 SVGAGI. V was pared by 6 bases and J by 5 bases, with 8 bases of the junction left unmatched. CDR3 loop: CASSLLAGWDNEQFF. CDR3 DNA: TGTGCCAGCAGCCTCCTAGCGGGATGGGACAATGAGCAGTTCTTC.

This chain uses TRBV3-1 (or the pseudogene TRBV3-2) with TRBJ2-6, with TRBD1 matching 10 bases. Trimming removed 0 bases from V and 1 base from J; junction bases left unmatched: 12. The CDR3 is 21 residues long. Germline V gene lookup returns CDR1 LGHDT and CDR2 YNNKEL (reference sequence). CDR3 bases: TGTGCCAGCAGCCAAGATTTGTTGAGCGGGACAGGGGTATCTGGGGCCAACGTCCTGACTTTC. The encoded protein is CASSQDLLSGTGVSGANVLTF.

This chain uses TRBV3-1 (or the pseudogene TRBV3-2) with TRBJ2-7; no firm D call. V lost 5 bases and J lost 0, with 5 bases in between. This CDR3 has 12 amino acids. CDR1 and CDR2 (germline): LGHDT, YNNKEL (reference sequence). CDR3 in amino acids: CASSYSSYEQYF. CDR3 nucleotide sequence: TGTGCCAGCAGCTATAGCTCCTACGAGCAGTACTTC.

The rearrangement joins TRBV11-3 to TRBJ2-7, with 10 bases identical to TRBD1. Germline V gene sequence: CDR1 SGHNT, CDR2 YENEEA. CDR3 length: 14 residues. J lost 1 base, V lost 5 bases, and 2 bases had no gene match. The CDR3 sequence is CASSTGQGSYEQYF. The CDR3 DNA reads TGTGCCAGCAGCACGGGACAGGGGTCCTACGAGCAGTACTTC.

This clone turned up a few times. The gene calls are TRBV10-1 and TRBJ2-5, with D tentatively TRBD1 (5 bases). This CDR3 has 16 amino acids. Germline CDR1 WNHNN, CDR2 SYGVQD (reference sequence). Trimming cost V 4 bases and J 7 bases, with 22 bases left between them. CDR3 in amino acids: CASSVGAERLSGTQYF. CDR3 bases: TGCGCCAGCAGTGTAGGGGCCGAGCGACTGTCGGGGACCCAGTACTTC.

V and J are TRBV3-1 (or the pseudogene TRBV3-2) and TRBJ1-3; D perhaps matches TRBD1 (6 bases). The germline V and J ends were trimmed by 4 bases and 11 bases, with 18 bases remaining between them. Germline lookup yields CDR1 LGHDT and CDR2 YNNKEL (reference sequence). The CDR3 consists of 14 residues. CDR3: CASSLAGEAGAIYF. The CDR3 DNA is TGTGCCAGCAGCCTAGCTGGAGAGGCAGGGGCCATATATTTT.

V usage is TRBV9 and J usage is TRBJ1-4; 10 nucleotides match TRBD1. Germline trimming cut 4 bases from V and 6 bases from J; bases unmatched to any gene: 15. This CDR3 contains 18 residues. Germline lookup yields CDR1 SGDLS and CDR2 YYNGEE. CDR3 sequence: CASSPSTGGAGWDEKLFF. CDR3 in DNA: TGTGCCAGCAGCCCCTCGACAGGGGGCGCCGGCTGGGATGAAAAACTGTTTTTT.

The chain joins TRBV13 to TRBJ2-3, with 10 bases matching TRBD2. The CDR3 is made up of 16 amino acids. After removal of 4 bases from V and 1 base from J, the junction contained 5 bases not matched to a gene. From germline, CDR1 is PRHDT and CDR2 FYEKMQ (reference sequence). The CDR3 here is CASSSLTSGGTDTQYF. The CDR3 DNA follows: TGTGCCAGCAGCTCCCTAACTAGCGGGGGCACAGATACGCAGTATTTT. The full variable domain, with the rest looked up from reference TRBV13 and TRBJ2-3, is AAGVIQSPRHLIKEKRETATLKCYPIPRHDTVYWYQQGPGQDPQFLISFYEKMQSDKGSIPDRFSAQQFSDYHSELNMSSLELGDSALYFCASSSLTSGGTDTQYFGPGTRLTVL.

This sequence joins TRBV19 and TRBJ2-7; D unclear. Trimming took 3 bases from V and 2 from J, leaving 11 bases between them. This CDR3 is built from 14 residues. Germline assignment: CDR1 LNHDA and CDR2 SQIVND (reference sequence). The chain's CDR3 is CASSINLGPYEQYF. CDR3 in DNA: TGTGCCAGTAGTATCAACCTTGGGCCCTACGAGCAGTACTTC.

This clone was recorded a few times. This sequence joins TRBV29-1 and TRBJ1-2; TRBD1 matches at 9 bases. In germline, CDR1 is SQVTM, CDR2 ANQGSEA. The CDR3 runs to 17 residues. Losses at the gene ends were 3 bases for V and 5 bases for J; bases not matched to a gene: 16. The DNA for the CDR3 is TGCAGCGTTGACCTCGGGACAGGGCAATACGGAGGTTATGGCTACACCTTC. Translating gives CSVDLGTGQYGGYGYTF. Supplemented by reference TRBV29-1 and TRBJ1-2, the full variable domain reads SAVISQKPSRDICQRGTSLTIQCQVDSQVTMMFWYRQQPGQSLTLIATANQGSEATYESGFVIDKFPISRPNLTFSTLTVSNMSPEDSSIYLCSVDLGTGQYGGYGYTFGSGTRLTVV.

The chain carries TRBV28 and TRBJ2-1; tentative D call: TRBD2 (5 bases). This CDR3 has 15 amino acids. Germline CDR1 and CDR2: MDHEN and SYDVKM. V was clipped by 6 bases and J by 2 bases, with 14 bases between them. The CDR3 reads CASSPARRAYNEQFF. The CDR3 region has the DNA TGTGCCAGCAGCCCCGCACGGCGGGCCTACAATGAGCAGTTCTTC. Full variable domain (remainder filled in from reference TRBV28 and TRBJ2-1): DVKVTQSSRYLVKRTGEKVFLECVQDMDHENMFWYRQDPGLGLRLIYFSYDVKMKEKGDIPEGYSVSREKKERFSLILESASTNQTSMYLCASSPARRAYNEQFFGPGTRLTVL.